The 5 T cell receptor beta chains below come from one sample, sequenced in a study of T cell repertoires in cytomegalovirus infection. TCRdb fed the reads into MiXCR, producing one record per CDR3 protein. The table has a few hundred thousand distinct CDR3 sequences, more than 20% seen once; the top ten hold roughly 13%. The sequencing sample was made of PBMCs. Every receptor here comes from a human donor in good health (CMV status not recorded). Some clones in this sample may be carry-over from other donors' samples.

This clonotype was recorded many times. This chain joins TRBV7-9 and TRBJ1-2, with D possibly being TRBD1 (5 bases). From germline, CDR1 is SEHNR and CDR2 FQNEAQ (reference sequence). V was cut by 2 bases and J by 3 bases, with 13 bases left in between. CDR3 length equals 15 residues. CDR3 sequence: CASSLSGTHHYGYTF. CDR3 nucleotide sequence: TGTGCCAGCAGCTTATCAGGGACCCACCACTATGGCTACACCTTC.

Note on this clonotype: One end of the junction fails to match germline, which may point to a read error. This rearrangement joins TRBV27 to TRBJ2-5, with D perhaps given as TRBD1 or TRBD2 (5 bases each). Germline V gene data show CDR1 as MNHEY and CDR2 as SMNVEV (reference sequence). This CDR3 contains 16 residues. The CDR3 spells CASRSIGDFRGETPYF. Here the CDR3 DNA reads TGTGCCAGCAGAAGTATAGGGGATTTTAGGGGAGAGACCCCGTACTTC.

The table lists this clonotype with a few counts. The J gene is TRBJ2-5, the V gene TRBV29-1; 7 bases map to TRBD2. Per the germline V gene, CDR1 is SQVTM and CDR2 is ANQGSEA. This CDR3 is 11 amino acids long. The CDR3 is CSLRERETQYF. The CDR3 DNA is TGCAGTTTGCGGGAGAGGGAGACCCAGTACTTC.

The chain has TRBV20-1 and TRBJ2-5; 11 bases fit TRBD1. This CDR3 is 17 amino acids long. Germline CDR1 is DFQATT and CDR2 is SNEGSKA (reference sequence). V shed 3 bases and J 5 bases; nucleotides not matched to a gene: 14. The DNA of the CDR3 is TGCAGTGCTAGTGGCCCCCCCGGACAGGGGGCATGGGAGACCCAGTACTTC. Its protein is CSASGPPGQGAWETQYF.

The V and J genes are TRBV19 and TRBJ1-4, with TRBD1 identical over 7 bases. The germline CDR1 and CDR2 sequences are LNHDA and SQIVND (reference sequence). This CDR3 is built from 16 residues. The V and J ends lost 8 bases and 7 bases, in that order; junction bases with no gene match: 16. CDR3 DNA: TGTGCCAGTCGGGGGCCTTCTGCAGGGGGATCTGAAAAACTGTTTTTT. This gives the protein CASRGPSAGGSEKLFF.